Shown below are 27 T cell receptor beta chains from a single sample sequenced in a study of blood T cell repertoires in COVID-19. Libraries were prepared by immunoSEQ multiplex PCR; TCRdb keeps only in-frame clonotypes and omits some of them. The table shows 210,000 or so clones, with under 85% occurring only once. Sequencing used PBMCs or T cells enriched from blood (not recorded which). These receptors originate from a man between 60 and 75 years old who had recovered from COVID-19.

This clone has only one observation. The chain recombines TRBV19 with TRBJ1-4; 8 bases match TRBD1. V lost 4 bases and J lost 5; bases outside the gene matches: 9. CDR3 size: 16 residues. Germline CDR1 and CDR2: LNHDA and SQIVND (reference sequence). The CDR3 region has the DNA TGTGCCAGTAGTACCGGACAGGGAAACGGGAATGAAAAACTGTTTTTT. The encoded protein is CASSTGQGNGNEKLFF.

The rearrangement joins TRBV4-3 to TRBJ1-2, with a weak D call TRBD1 (6 bases). CDR3 length equals 14 residues. With 0 bases removed from V and 8 bases from J, the gap between germline ends came to 13 bases. Germline assignment: CDR1 LGHNA and CDR2 YSLEER. The CDR3 region is CASSQDWGGRGYTF. The CDR3 DNA sequence: TGCGCCAGCAGCCAAGATTGGGGGGGGCGAGGCTACACCTTC.

This chain connects TRBV7-3 to TRBJ2-3, with 9 bases identical to TRBD2. J lost 3 bases, V lost 5 bases, and 6 bases had no gene match. This CDR3 comprises 15 residues. Per the germline V gene, CDR1 is SGHTA and CDR2 is FQGTGA. CDR3 sequence reads: CASSLEAGGTDTQYF. In nucleotides, the CDR3 is TGTGCCAGCAGCCTGGAAGCGGGGGGTACAGATACGCAGTATTTT. Drawing the rest from reference TRBV7-3 and TRBJ2-3, the complete variable domain is GAGVSQTPSNKVTEKGKYVELRCDPISGHTALYWYRQSLGQGPEFLIYFQGTGAADDSGLPNDRFFAVRPEGSVSTLKIQRTERGDSAVYLCASSLEAGGTDTQYFGPGTRLTVL.

The chain joins TRBV18 to TRBJ1-3; possibly TRBD1 for D (6 bases). Germline CDR1 reads KGHSH; CDR2 reads LQKENI. V dropped 3 bases and J dropped 1 base, with 10 bases sitting between them. The CDR3 loop spans 15 amino acids. The CDR3 bases are TGTGCCAGCTCACCGGGCAGGGGTTCTGGAAACACCATATATTTT. As protein: CASSPGRGSGNTIYF.

About this clone: The sample carries other DNA sequences with the same CDR3. The V gene is TRBV5-1, the J gene TRBJ2-4, with 9 bases aligning to TRBD2. With 4 bases clipped from V and 8 bases from J, the junction kept 16 bases outside the gene matches. Germline V gives CDR1 SGHRS, CDR2 YFSETQ. This CDR3 spans 17 amino acids. The CDR3 spells CASSPERRGGPGDIQYF. The CDR3 DNA follows: TGCGCCAGCAGCCCGGAACGGCGGGGGGGCCCAGGGGACATTCAGTACTTC.

This clone was counted once. The chain joins TRBV5-4 to TRBJ2-2; D unresolved. CDR1 and CDR2 (germline): SGHNT, YYREEE (reference sequence). With 0 bases removed from V and 0 bases from J, the gap between germline ends came to 9 bases. The CDR3 is 16 residues long. This chain's CDR3 is CASSLAQFANTGELFF. CDR3 sequence (DNA): TGTGCCAGCAGCTTGGCACAGTTCGCGAACACCGGGGAGCTGTTTTTT.

The chain uses TRBV30 and TRBJ1-2; D is unresolved. The ends were cut back, 1 base at V and 3 bases at J, with 6 bases in the middle. Germline lookup yields CDR1 GTSNPN and CDR2 SVGIG (reference sequence). This CDR3 contains 12 residues. CDR3 protein: CAWSDRDYGYTF. The CDR3 DNA follows: TGTGCCTGGAGTGACAGAGACTATGGCTACACCTTC.

This rearrangement joins TRBV4-3 to TRBJ2-4; 8 bases are shared with TRBD1. The CDR3 contains 17 residues. In germline, CDR1 is LGHNA, CDR2 YSLEER. Unmatched junction bases numbered 11, after V lost 3 bases and J lost 4 bases. In nucleotides, the CDR3 is TGCGCCAGCAGCCACCGCCGCGACAGGGGCCAAAAAAACATTCAGTACTTC. Its protein is CASSHRRDRGQKNIQYF.

This clone occurred once. The CDR3 DNA sequence: TGCGCCAGCAGCACGGGACAGGAGAACTATGGCTACACCTTC. It yields the protein CASSTGQENYGYTF. This chain links TRBV5-1 with TRBJ1-2, with 8 bases identical to TRBD1. Unmatched junction bases numbered 4, after V lost 4 bases and J lost 2 bases. Per the germline V gene, CDR1 is SGHRS and CDR2 is YFSETQ. The CDR3 length is 14 residues.

The rearrangement joins TRBV21-1 to TRBJ1-2; the D call of TRBD1 is as the table states it, not checked on the DNA. TRBV21-1 represents a pseudogene. The CDR3 loop spans 13 amino acids. The CDR3 reads CASSKGTVNGYTF. CDR3 DNA sequence: TGTGCCAGCAGCAAGGGGACAGTAAATGGCTACACCTTC.

This chain joins TRBV30 and TRBJ1-1, with D possibly TRBD1 on 5 matching bases. The V gene lost 1 base and the J gene lost 1 base, with 7 bases spanning the gap. CDR1 and CDR2 (germline): GTSNPN, SVGIG (reference sequence). The CDR3 contains 13 residues. The CDR3 here is CAWSATANTEAFF. The CDR3 nucleotides are TGTGCCTGGAGTGCGACAGCGAACACTGAAGCTTTCTTT.

This clone was observed a few times. The V call is TRBV3-1 (or the pseudogene TRBV3-2), the J call TRBJ1-2, with D perhaps TRBD1 (6 bases). V was shortened by 1 base and J by 5 bases, with 14 bases between the two germline ends. This CDR3 contains 15 residues. Germline assignment: CDR1 LGHDT and CDR2 YNNKEL (reference sequence). The CDR3 sequence: CASSQGEGEGYGYTF. The CDR3 DNA reads as TGTGCCAGCAGCCAAGGAGAGGGGGAGGGATATGGCTACACCTTC.

This rearrangement joins TRBV12-3 or TRBV12-4 to TRBJ1-1; 8 bases match TRBD1. With V trimmed by 11 bases and J by 0 bases, 5 bases remained unmatched. The length of the CDR3 is 13 residues. The CDR3 sequence is CAGQGRVNTEAFF. Here the CDR3 DNA reads TGTGCCGGACAGGGTCGGGTGAACACTGAAGCTTTCTTT.

The rearrangement joins TRBV6-2 or TRBV6-3 to TRBJ1-5, with D unclear. This CDR3 has 13 residues. Trimming pared 5 bases from V and 7 bases from J, leaving 12 bases between. In germline, CDR1 is MNHEY, CDR2 SVGEGT. In DNA, the CDR3 is TGTGCCAGCAGTAAAGAGGGTGGACAGCCCCAGCATTTT. Residues: CASSKEGGQPQHF.

The J gene is TRBJ1-2, the V gene TRBV19, with TRBD1 matching 10 bases. The germline V gene has CDR1 LNHDA and CDR2 SQIVND (reference sequence). The CDR3 extends over 15 amino acids. J gave up 7 bases and V 3 bases, and 8 bases lay outside the gene matches. CDR3 in DNA: TGTGCCAGTAGTATTAGCCCCGGGACAGGGGTTGGCTACACCTTC. As protein: CASSISPGTGVGYTF.

This clone has a single count. The CDR3 spells CASSDRVNTGELFF. DNA for the CDR3: TGTGCCAGCAGTGACAGGGTGAACACCGGGGAGCTGTTTTTT. This chain joins TRBV2 and TRBJ2-2; D perhaps matches TRBD1 (5 bases). The CDR3 loop spans 14 amino acids. The V and J ends lost 3 bases and 1 base respectively, with 6 bases between them. CDR1 and CDR2 (germline): SNHLY, FYNNEI.

The chain links TRBV12-3 or TRBV12-4 to TRBJ2-7, with a weak D call TRBD1 (6 bases). Trimming left V 8 bases short and J 4 bases short, with 15 bases between. This CDR3 has 13 amino acids. CDR3 amino acids: CASSRGRRYEQYF. CDR3 bases: TGTGCCAGCTCCAGGGGTCGTCGGTACGAGCAGTACTTC.

This chain uses TRBV6-5 with TRBJ2-5; 9 bases align to TRBD1. The junction had 5 bases not matched to a gene; V was cut back by 5 bases and J by 1 base. The CDR3 loop spans 15 amino acids. CDR1 is MNHEY, CDR2 SVGAGI, per germline. Here the CDR3 DNA reads TGTGCCAGCAGTCCCCCGGGACAGGGCCAAGAGACCCAGTACTTC. Protein sequence: CASSPPGQGQETQYF.

The CDR3 spells CASSFRQGNVPEAFF. CDR3 nucleotides: TGTGCCAGCAGCTTCCGACAGGGGAATGTGCCTGAAGCTTTCTTT. The chain couples TRBV11-2 to TRBJ1-1; 8 nucleotides align to TRBD1. CDR1 and CDR2 from the germline V gene are SGHAT and FQNNGV. After removal of 3 bases from V and 6 bases from J, the junction contained 9 bases not matched to a gene. The CDR3 runs to 15 residues.

This chain uses TRBV7-9 with TRBJ1-6, with a tentative D call TRBD1 (6 bases). V lost 5 bases and J 8 bases, leaving 10 bases between the germline ends. There are 13 residues in the CDR3. CDR1 SEHNR and CDR2 FQNEAQ come from the germline V gene (reference sequence). The CDR3 loop is CASSLGQHSPLHF. DNA for the CDR3: TGTGCCAGCAGCCTTGGACAGCATTCACCCCTCCACTTT.

The chain combines TRBV29-1 with TRBJ1-5, with D perhaps matching TRBD1 (5 bases). The length of the CDR3 is 12 residues. Germline CDR1 SQVTM, CDR2 ANQGSEA. V was pared by 7 bases and J by 7 bases, with 14 bases between. The CDR3 is CSASGFGQPQHF. The CDR3 DNA is TGCAGCGCATCAGGGTTCGGCCAGCCCCAGCATTTT.

This clone was found a few times. V and J are TRBV5-1 and TRBJ2-1, with 7 nucleotides matching TRBD2. Trimming removed 5 bases from V and 0 bases from J; junction bases left unmatched: 11. Germline values: CDR1 SGHRS, CDR2 YFSETQ. This CDR3 spans 17 amino acids. CDR3 in amino acids: CASSLNSGGSSYNEQFF. The CDR3 nucleotides are TGCGCCAGCAGTCTGAACTCGGGGGGAAGCTCCTACAATGAGCAGTTCTTC.

This chain joins TRBV11-2 and TRBJ1-4, with D uncertain. CDR3 length: 16 residues. The V end was cut by 0 bases, the J end by 4 bases, with 12 bases between. Germline CDR1 reads SGHAT; CDR2 reads FQNNGV. CDR3: CASSLEGYQFNEKLFF. The CDR3 DNA follows: TGTGCCAGCAGCTTAGAGGGCTACCAGTTTAATGAAAAACTGTTTTTT.

The V and J genes are TRBV7-3 and TRBJ1-1, with a tentative D call TRBD1 (5 bases). The germline gives CDR1 SGHTA, CDR2 FQGTGA. The CDR3 extends over 14 amino acids. The germline V and J ends were trimmed by 6 bases and 0 bases, with 11 bases remaining between them. In DNA form, the CDR3 reads TGTGCCAGCAGAGAGACAGCATTGAACACTGAAGCTTTCTTT. It encodes CASRETALNTEAFF.

The chain employs TRBV3-1 (or the pseudogene TRBV3-2) and TRBJ2-1; TRBD2 might be the D (5 bases). Per the germline V gene, CDR1 is LGHDT and CDR2 is YNNKEL (reference sequence). This CDR3 has 15 amino acids. V lost 1 base and J 6 bases, leaving 13 bases between the germline ends. CDR3 sequence: CASSQARAVPNEQFF. As DNA, the CDR3 is TGTGCCAGCAGCCAAGCTCGAGCGGTTCCCAATGAGCAGTTCTTC.

This clone was picked up one time. The genes are TRBV7-2 and TRBJ1-1; possible D gene TRBD1, 5 bases. V was shortened by 0 bases and J by 4 bases, with 12 bases between the two germline ends. CDR1 SGHTA and CDR2 FQGNSA come from the germline V gene. CDR3 size: 15 residues. The CDR3 coding sequence is TGTGCCAGCAGCTTAGCGAACAGGTTTGTCACTGAAGCTTTCTTT. Translation gives CASSLANRFVTEAFF.

The rearrangement joins TRBV11-2 to TRBJ2-2; the match to TRBD1 covers 10 bases. The CDR3 loop spans 17 amino acids. J gave up 7 bases and V 2 bases, and 10 bases lay outside the gene matches. Looked up from germline, CDR1 is SGHAT and CDR2 is FQNNGV. The CDR3 DNA follows: TGTGCCAGCAGCTTACCTCGGACAGGGGGTAAAATCGGGGAGCTGTTTTTT. Protein sequence: CASSLPRTGGKIGELFF.